This is a list of T cell receptor beta chains from one sample in a study of human T cells and chemical hapten exposure. TCRdb reprocessed the RACE reads with MiXCR, giving one entry per CDR3 protein. The table lists roughly 53,000 distinct CDR3 sequences, over 9.5% of them singletons. The specimen comprised whole blood, sampled in connection with sensitization to the hapten diphenylcyclopropenone (DPC). The receptors stem from a woman aged 40 to 49 with alopecia areata. Some clones in this sample may be carry-over from other donors' samples. Each CDR3 is given with its conserved first and last residue. The order of the fields is V gene, D gene, clone size, J gene, CDR3 DNA, CDR3 protein. D genes are given only for firm matches. Only part of the rows carry a size: once, few, many, or a class if the clone is expanded.

>TRBV29-1|TRBD2|many|TRBJ2-1
TGCAGCGTCCTGGGAGGGAGCGGCGCTCACAATGAGCAGTTCTTC
CSVLGGSGAHNEQFF
>TRBV5-1|TRBD1|many|TRBJ1-4
TGCGCCAGCAGCTTGGCGGGACAGCGAAATAATGAAAAACTGTTTTTT
CASSLAGQRNNEKLFF
>TRBV11-2|-|few|TRBJ1-1
TGTGCCAGCAGCTTAGATCTCGAAAGTGAAGCTTTCTTT
CASSLDLESEAFF
>TRBV27|-|few|TRBJ2-3
TGTGCCAGCAGTTTGGGATATGGCACAGATACGCAGTATTTT
CASSLGYGTDTQYF
>TRBV20-1|TRBD1|few|TRBJ1-1
TGCAGTGCAAGAGGGGGCCGGACTGAAGCTTTCTTT
CSARGGRTEAFF
>TRBV29-1|-|many|TRBJ2-7
TGCAGCGTTGCGGACTACGAGCAGTACTTC
CSVADYEQYF
>TRBV5-1|TRBD1|many|TRBJ1-3
TGCGCCAGCAGCCTGAGGGGGCAAGGAAACACCATATATTTT
CASSLRGQGNTIYF
>TRBV24-1|TRBD2|few|TRBJ2-1
TGTGCCACGGGTATTAGCGGGGGGGCCAGGAATGAGCAGTTCTTC
CATGISGGARNEQFF
>TRBV19|-|few|TRBJ2-2
TGTGCCAGTAGGAACGCGAACCCCGGGGAGCTGTTTTTT
CASRNANPGELFF
>TRBV7-6|-|many|TRBJ1-2
TGTGCCAGCAGCTTAGGGGACACGGCTAACTATGGCTACACCTTC
CASSLGDTANYGYTF
>TRBV12-3/TRBV12-4|TRBD1|few|TRBJ1-4
TGTGCCAGCAGTTCGACAGGGCCTAATGAAAAACTGTTTTTT
CASSSTGPNEKLFF
>TRBV6-5|-|-|TRBJ1-5
TGTGCCATCGCACAGGGTTACAATCAGCCCCAGCATTTT
CAIAQGYNQPQHF
>TRBV6-2/TRBV6-3|-|many|TRBJ2-3
TGTGCCAGCAGACCGAACCTTGTGCGCCCAGATACGCAGTATTTT
CASRPNLVRPDTQYF
>TRBV18|TRBD1|many|TRBJ2-1
TGTGCCAGCTCATCCCCCGGGACAGGGGCCTGGAATGAGCAGTTCTTC
CASSSPGTGAWNEQFF
>TRBV6-5|TRBD1|many|TRBJ2-5
TGTGCCAGCAGTACCGGACAGGGGATGGAGACCCAGTACTTC
CASSTGQGMETQYF
>TRBV7-2|-|-|TRBJ1-3
TGTGCCAGCAGCCCAACAGCAACCTCTGGAAACACCATATATTTT
CASSPTATSGNTIYF
>TRBV30|-|few|TRBJ2-7
TGTGCCTGGAGTAGGACGGCCGACAGCTCCTACGAGCAGTACTTC
CAWSRTADSSYEQYF
>TRBV30|TRBD1|many|TRBJ2-6
TGTGCCTGGACTAAAAGGACAGGTTACGCTGGGGCCAACGTCCTGACTTTC
CAWTKRTGYAGANVLTF